Detailed here is one TCR beta chain. Its antigen is as yet unknown. The patients all showed relapse after autologous stem cell transplantation, while their brentuximab vedotin exposure varied. The data are from a study of PD-1 blockade in classical Hodgkin lymphoma. CDR3 size: 15 residues. From germline, CDR1 is SGHNT and CDR2 YYREEE (reference sequence). Trimming removed 4 bases from V and 1 base from J, with 14 bases in between. The study's findings and limits: Diminished baseline TCR diversity has been reported in newly diagnosed patients relative to healthy donors. Any patient who commenced nivolumab under 1 year after ASCT was excluded. Diversity similar to that of newly diagnosed patients was seen at baseline in complete responders.

Using immunoSEQ multiplex PCR, the repertoire was profiled, and TCRdb retains in-frame clones only, with some absent. This table has tens of thousands of clones, 70% to 80% appearing once. The source of this sequence is a human donor with classical Hodgkin lymphoma. The V and J genes are TRBV5-4 and TRBJ2-5; D gene uncertain. The sample consisted of peripheral blood mononuclear cells (PBMCs), taken before the second cycle of nivolumab. CDR3 in amino acids: CASSPKNRLQETQYF. CDR3 nucleotide sequence: TGTGCCAGCAGCCCCAAAAACAGACTCCAAGAGACCCAGTACTTC.